This TCR beta chain appears in the sequencing data of a study of CD8+CD57+ T cells in acquired aplastic anemia (dated by TCRdb to between 2018 and 2020). At the level of the whole study: A mean of around 3.2 ug of DNA, ranging from roughly 0.2 to 27.4 ug, was extracted from sorted CD4+ and CD8+ cells. Healthy donor samples averaged roughly 9.8 million reads for CD4+ and 11 million to 14 million for CD8+ cells.

This clonotype has at least ten counts. No cognate antigen has been identified for it. It has no much larger one-base neighbor in the sample; base qualities were not kept. Broad study findings and their caveats: Around 28 CD8+ CDR3 sequences were found to be shared between patients and controls, but these sequences appeared to be highly expressed in patients and within the immunodominant clones of the patients. Patients and healthy controls showed no significant difference in CD8+ Simpson's diversity (P=0.060).

Genomic DNA was used as template for profiling of TCR beta VDJ combinations and CDR3 sequences. An Illumina HiSeq 2000 was used for TCR repertoire sequencing. Turning to the authors' computational methods: TRBV/TRBJ rearrangement plots, CDR3 size and DJ length profiles, and Simpson's diversity index were used to evaluate the repertoires. The most abundant DNA sequence in the deep sequencing data was defined as the immunodominant clone. CDR3 amino acid sequences were checked for sharing across subjects and were also compared against the VDJdb database and published repertoires. TCRdb reran the public reads through fastp at Q25 and MiXCR, keeping productive beta chains. Every distinct CDR3 protein forms one entry, paired with its most common genes and DNA. These V and J calls derive from TCRdb rather than the authors' analysis. The sample table shows some 48,000 distinct CDR3 sequences, and about 78% are seen once. In total, the top ten clones hold around 36% of the sample.

The CDR3 covers 15 residues, taking in both the cysteine and the phenylalanine. The kept DNA is CDR3 alone, 45 bases in frame from the first base. The germline V gene gives CDR1 as MGHDK and CDR2 as SYGVNS. At the junction V is shortened by 6 bases and J by 5 bases; bases outside the gene matches: 10. In this study, sorted CD4+ and CD8+ T cells from the blood of healthy subjects and of severe aplastic anemia patients had their TCR repertoires deep-sequenced. Ficoll-Paque density gradient centrifugation was used to isolate peripheral blood mononuclear cells. CD4+ and CD8+ T cells were sorted by FACS or magnetic beads before DNA extraction.

This chain is built from TRBV25-1 and TRBJ1-2; TRBD1 matches 9 bases in the middle. This clonotype was obtained from a human donor in good health, serving as a control. The sample consisted of sorted CD4+, CD8+, or CD8+CD57+ T cells (not recorded which) from PBMCs. CDR3 region: CASSAVRQGEYGYTF. The bases are TGTGCCAGCAGCGCAGTCCGACAGGGGGAATATGGCTACACCTTC.